The present TCR beta chain was sequenced within a study of siplizumab effects on memory and regulatory T cells. About this clone: What it binds is not known.

Regarding the study as a whole: Researchers could map only a minor fraction of alloreactive clones to unstimulated subsets.

TCRdb's copy holds only in-frame clones and misses some; the assay was immunoSEQ multiplex PCR. Among about 91,000 clones listed, about 96% were seen once. The sequenced sample consisted of naive CD4+ T cells sorted from blood. The TCR was taken from a human donor in good health.

This CDR3 is CASSSTYEQYF. DNA of the CDR3: TGTGCCAGCAGCTCGACCTACGAGCAGTACTTC. The rearrangement links TRBV5-6 to TRBJ2-7; D gene unclear. V was cut by 3 bases and J by 2 bases, with 3 bases left in between. The CDR3 is 11 residues long. Germline assignment: CDR1 SGHDT and CDR2 YYEEEE.